The sequence of this T cell receptor beta chain was determined in a study of tumor-infiltrating lymphocytes in primary liver carcinoma. Study-level information: Enrolled patients were male and female, aged 30 to 69 years.

General study findings and limits: Samples, which were bulk and unsorted, did not allow CD4+ and CD8+ repertoires to be compared.

CDR3 length: 10 residues. Trimming removed 8 bases at V and 7 bases at J, with 8 bases between. Germline assignment: CDR1 MNHNS and CDR2 SASEGT. On this clonotype: As yet, its antigen is unknown.

With a constant-region primer, TCR beta cDNA was made from 450 to 550 ng of total RNA. Investigators got TCR beta libraries out of three nested multiplex PCR rounds, done with slightly modified ARM-PCR. PCR rounds one and two used TRBV1-TRBV30 forward primers with a C-beta reverse primer for about 11 cycles each. TCRdb passed the multiplex PCR reads through MiXCR, listing each CDR3 protein once. The table lists some 180,000 distinct CDR3 sequences, 60% of them singletons. Germline DNA was extracted too, while blood RNA derived from unsorted whole blood. Input material: peripheral blood. The receptor comes from a man aged 35 to 55 with primary liver carcinoma and hepatitis B virus infection. The chain links TRBV6-1 to TRBJ1-1; no clear D. The DNA of the CDR3 is TGTGCCAGCGGAGACCTTGAAGCTTTCTTT. Translated: CASGDLEAFF.